Included here is one TCR beta chain sequence, with context. The antigen is unknown. The CDR3 runs to 13 residues. With 6 bases removed from V and 4 bases from J, the gap between germline ends came to 12 bases. Germline CDR1 is LNHDA and CDR2 is SQIVND (reference sequence). Clones were read by immunoSEQ multiplex PCR, and TCRdb kept only the in-frame ones, dropping some. The sample records about 150,000 clones, approximately 90% being singletons. This entry is derived from a study of T cell responses to AZD1222 COVID-19 vaccine. The study's findings and limits: Only a handful of individuals given AZD1222 were seropositive at baseline. Regions 160-218 and 743-854 dominated among vaccine-associated CD4 TCRs spanning spike. Recipients of two AZD1222 doses showed rising Spike-specific TCR breadth and depth. Unmutated regions of variants are reportedly targeted by nearly half of spike-specific TCRs.

The sequence derives from an adult in good health. The starting material was peripheral blood, obtained on day 0 of MenACWY control vaccination. The chain couples TRBV19 to TRBJ1-1; D not resolved. The CDR3 reads CASSGDWGTEAFF. Here the CDR3 DNA reads TGTGCCAGTAGCGGGGATTGGGGCACTGAAGCTTTCTTT.